The sequence of this T cell receptor (beta chain) was determined in a study of blood T cell repertoires in COVID-19. As for the study in general: COVID-19 samples from acute and convalescent phases originated in the United States, Italy and Spain. T cells, B-cell-depleted T cells, or PBMCs supplied cDNA or gDNA.

How the authors handled the data: Quantification of nucleated cells was approximated via reference gene primer amplification. Generated by immunoSEQ multiplex PCR, the TCRdb table keeps only in-frame clones and is missing some. V and J calls and clone size are copied from that table; D and trimming were computed from the DNA. Of about 260,000 clones listed, around 84% are singletons. The length of the CDR3 is 15 residues. Germline loops: CDR1 KGHSH, CDR2 LQKENI. With 0 bases removed from V and 4 bases from J, the gap between germline ends came to 12 bases. The rearrangement links TRBV18 to TRBJ1-2; D may be TRBD1 (6 bases). The receptor comes from a man in his 60s with acute or convalescent COVID-19. Sequenced sample: peripheral blood. In DNA, the CDR3 is TGTGCCAGCTCACCACCGTTAGCAGGGGTCTATGGCTACACCTTC. This sequence encodes CASSPPLAGVYGYTF.